These 18 T cell receptor beta chains originate from one sample sequenced in a study of blood T cell repertoires in COVID-19 (dated by TCRdb to between 2020 and 2021). Libraries were prepared through the immunoSEQ multiplex PCR assay. The table comes from immuneACCESS by way of TCRdb, which keeps in-frame sequences with V and J called. Part of the clones is missing from these tables; in studies checked, under half for an unresolved V gene and the rest for unknown reasons. Within this sample are 150,000 to 200,000 clones, with approximately 80% of them counted one time only. In total, the top ten clones hold 4.5% to 7.5% of the sample. Sample: PBMCs or T cells enriched from blood (not recorded which). Receptor source: a man between 40 and 49 years old who had recovered from COVID-19.

This clone has more than one count but fewer than ten. The V and J genes are TRBV19 and TRBJ1-2; a weak D match, TRBD1 (5 bases). The CDR3 length is 12 residues. V gave up 9 bases and J gave up 3 bases, with 11 bases separating them. In germline, CDR1 is LNHDA, CDR2 SQIVND (reference sequence). The CDR3 DNA sequence: TGTGCCAGCAGGGTCGGCGACTATGGCTACACCTTC. It specifies CASRVGDYGYTF.

This chain links TRBV19 with TRBJ1-2; 8 nucleotides agree with TRBD1. The germline V gene has CDR1 LNHDA and CDR2 SQIVND (reference sequence). CDR3 length: 15 residues. The CDR3 coding sequence is TGTGCGGCAACCCTCGGACAGGGTTGGCCAAACGGCTACACCTTC. Translating it yields CAATLGQGWPNGYTF. Based on the CDR3 plus reference TRBV19 and TRBJ1-2, the full variable domain is DGGITQSPKYLFRKEGQNVTLSCEQNLNHDAMYWYRQDPGQGLRLIYYSQIVNDFQKGDIAEGYSVSREKKESFPLTVTSAQKNPTAFYLCAATLGQGWPNGYTFGSGTRLTVV.

The CDR3 bases are TGTGCCAGCAGCCATGACAGGGTCGGACAGCCCCAGCATTTT. This translates into CASSHDRVGQPQHF. V and J are TRBV3-1 (or the pseudogene TRBV3-2) and TRBJ1-5, with TRBD1 matching 7 bases. Germline CDR1 and CDR2: LGHDT and YNNKEL (reference sequence). This CDR3 has 14 amino acids. J lost 7 bases, V lost 3 bases, and 6 bases had no gene match.

The J gene is TRBJ1-2, the V gene TRBV10-3; 7 nucleotides align to TRBD1. Per germline, CDR1 ENHRY and CDR2 SYGVKD. The CDR3 has 12 amino acids. V shed 7 bases, J shed 3 bases, and the junction held 2 bases outside the gene matches. The CDR3 protein is CAITTGDYGYTF. For the CDR3, the DNA is TGTGCCATCACAACAGGGGACTATGGCTACACCTTC.

Only a few counts were recorded for this clone. The chain joins TRBV5-1 to TRBJ1-1; 8 positions match TRBD1. Germline CDR1 reads SGHRS; CDR2 reads YFSETQ. The CDR3 consists of 16 residues. Losses at the gene ends were 0 bases for V and 0 bases for J; bases not matched to a gene: 4. CDR3 amino acids: CASSLGTGLLNTEAFF. CDR3 nucleotide sequence: TGCGCCAGCAGCTTGGGGACAGGGCTTTTGAACACTGAAGCTTTCTTT.

The genes are TRBV7-2 and TRBJ1-2; TRBD1 matches 8 bases. Germline CDR1 and CDR2: SGHTA and FQGNSA. CDR3 length equals 15 residues. The V gene end was trimmed by 1 base and the J gene end by 4 bases; junction bases not matched to a gene: 5. The CDR3 spells CASSLVSGGGYGYTF. The CDR3, as DNA: TGTGCCAGCAGCTTAGTATCAGGGGGCGGCTATGGCTACACCTTC.

The V and J genes are TRBV10-1 and TRBJ2-3; 9 positions agree with TRBD2. The V segment lost 6 bases and the J segment 2 bases; nucleotides outside the gene matches: 9. Germline CDR1 and CDR2: WNHNN and SYGVQD (reference sequence). The CDR3 length is 16 residues. The CDR3 protein is CASSGLAGVNTDTQYF. In DNA, the CDR3 is TGCGCCAGCAGCGGATTAGCGGGGGTGAACACAGATACGCAGTATTTT.

The chain links TRBV2 to TRBJ1-3; 11 bases line up with TRBD1. Germline CDR1 SNHLY, CDR2 FYNNEI. Trimming removed 7 bases from V and 4 bases from J; junction bases left unmatched: 9. The CDR3 has 16 residues. As DNA, the CDR3 is TGTGCCAGCACCAGTGGACAGGGGGCAAGGGGAAACACCATATATTTT. Its protein is CASTSGQGARGNTIYF.

This clone was picked up a small number of times. The rearrangement joins TRBV10-2 to TRBJ1-5, with D perhaps matching TRBD1 (5 bases). This CDR3 has 15 residues. Deletions cut 3 bases from V and 7 bases from J, with 16 bases between. Per germline, CDR1 WSHSY and CDR2 SAAADI. CDR3 DNA: TGCGCCAGCAGTGACCCCCCGGGGGGAGGGCAGCCCCAGCATTTT. This translates into CASSDPPGGGQPQHF.

The chain is built from TRBV14 and TRBJ2-4; 10 positions match TRBD2. With V trimmed by 4 bases and J by 2 bases, 5 bases remained unmatched. CDR1 is SGHDN, CDR2 FVKESK, per germline. This CDR3 region has 16 residues. CDR3 amino acids: CASSPQRGGPKNIQYF. CDR3 DNA sequence: TGTGCCAGCAGCCCCCAGCGGGGGGGCCCCAAAAACATTCAGTACTTC.

This clone was observed a few times. The V and J genes are TRBV7-9 and TRBJ1-2; 7 bases match TRBD1. The germline V gene has CDR1 SEHNR and CDR2 FQNEAQ (reference sequence). The CDR3 totals 15 residues. V dropped 5 bases and J dropped 8; count of bases not matched to a gene: 14. This CDR3 reads CASSPAHSTGSGYTF. As DNA, the CDR3 is TGTGCCAGCAGCCCTGCCCATTCGACAGGGTCGGGCTACACCTTC.

This chain uses TRBV5-1 with TRBJ1-2; 9 bases line up with TRBD1. V lost 4 bases and J lost 6; bases outside the gene matches: 7. The CDR3 sequence is 14 residues long. From germline, CDR1 is SGHRS and CDR2 YFSETQ. CDR3 sequence reads: CASSRDRDRDGYTF. The DNA of the CDR3 is TGCGCCAGCAGCCGGGACAGGGATCGTGATGGCTACACCTTC. The whole variable domain, filled in from reference TRBV5-1 and TRBJ1-2, reads KAGVTQTPRYLIKTRGQQVTLSCSPISGHRSVSWYQQTPGQGLQFLFEYFSETQRNKGNFPGRFSGRQFSNSRSEMNVSTLELGDSALYLCASSRDRDRDGYTFGSGTRLTVV.

The chain couples TRBV30 to TRBJ1-1; D is perhaps TRBD1 (6 bases). Trimming cost V 4 bases and J 0 bases, with 15 bases left between them. The CDR3 contains 15 residues. Germline V gene data show CDR1 as GTSNPN and CDR2 as SVGIG (reference sequence). This chain's CDR3 is CAWIVVTGMNTEAFF. The DNA of the CDR3 is TGTGCCTGGATCGTAGTAACAGGGATGAACACTGAAGCTTTCTTT.

The J gene is TRBJ2-3, the V gene TRBV5-1; 7 bases are a match to TRBD2. After removal of 5 bases from V and 6 bases from J, the junction contained 6 bases not matched to a gene. The germline V gene encodes CDR1 SGHRS and CDR2 YFSETQ. The CDR3 contains 13 residues. The CDR3 coding sequence is TGCGCCAGCAGATCGACTAGCTTGGATACGCAGTATTTT. This translates into CASRSTSLDTQYF.

The chain joins TRBV7-3 to TRBJ2-3, with 8 bases matching TRBD1. With 5 bases clipped from V and 4 bases from J, the junction kept 2 bases outside the gene matches. Per the germline V gene, CDR1 is SGHTA and CDR2 is FQGTGA. The CDR3 is 13 amino acids. CDR3 protein: CASSEQGADTQYF. In DNA, the CDR3 is TGTGCCAGCAGCGAACAGGGGGCAGATACGCAGTATTTT.

The chain couples TRBV3-1 (or the pseudogene TRBV3-2) to TRBJ1-2; 9 positions match TRBD1. Germline CDR1 reads LGHDT; CDR2 reads YNNKEL (reference sequence). The junction had 9 bases not matched to a gene; V was cut back by 5 bases and J by 5 bases. This CDR3 spans 15 amino acids. CDR3 protein: CASSAQQGAGYGYTF. The CDR3 DNA sequence: TGTGCCAGCAGCGCCCAACAGGGGGCGGGATATGGCTACACCTTC.

The CDR3 loop is CASSFSPRGQDGYTF. The DNA for the CDR3 is TGCGCCAGCAGCTTCTCGCCCAGGGGGCAGGATGGCTACACCTTC. The rearrangement joins TRBV5-1 to TRBJ1-2; 8 bases are shared with TRBD1. Trimming took 2 bases from V and 6 from J; bases not matched to a gene: 9. The CDR3 extends over 15 amino acids. From germline, CDR1 is SGHRS and CDR2 YFSETQ.

The gene calls are TRBV7-9 and TRBJ2-1; a possible D gene is TRBD2 (6 bases). Germline loops: CDR1 SEHNR, CDR2 FQNEAQ (reference sequence). The CDR3 extends over 16 amino acids. V was pared by 4 bases and J by 2 bases, with 15 bases between. The CDR3 sequence: CASSSLLALAYNEQFF. In nucleotides, the CDR3 is TGTGCCAGCAGCTCCTTACTAGCTTTGGCCTACAATGAGCAGTTCTTC.